This TCR beta chain emerged from a study of blood T cell repertoires in COVID-19. As for the study in general: Material from acute and convalescent COVID-19 was sourced from the United States, Italy and Spain. Nucleic acid was either cDNA or gDNA, and it came from T cells, B-cell-depleted T cells, or PBMCs.

TCRdb's copy holds only in-frame clones and misses some; the assay was immunoSEQ multiplex PCR. This sample has 150,000 to 190,000 clones; 76% occur once, and the top ten carry roughly 3.6%. Looked up from germline, CDR1 is LGHDT and CDR2 is YNNKEL (reference sequence). With V trimmed by 5 bases and J by 6 bases, 14 bases remained unmatched. CDR3 length: 16 residues. Sequenced material: peripheral blood. This chain connects TRBV3-1 (or the pseudogene TRBV3-2) to TRBJ2-7; 9 bases are shared with TRBD1. This TCR derives from a woman older than 75 with acute or convalescent COVID-19. The CDR3 reads CASSYSGTGIRGEQYF. Written as DNA, the CDR3 is TGTGCCAGCAGCTACAGTGGGACAGGGATTCGAGGCGAGCAGTACTTC.